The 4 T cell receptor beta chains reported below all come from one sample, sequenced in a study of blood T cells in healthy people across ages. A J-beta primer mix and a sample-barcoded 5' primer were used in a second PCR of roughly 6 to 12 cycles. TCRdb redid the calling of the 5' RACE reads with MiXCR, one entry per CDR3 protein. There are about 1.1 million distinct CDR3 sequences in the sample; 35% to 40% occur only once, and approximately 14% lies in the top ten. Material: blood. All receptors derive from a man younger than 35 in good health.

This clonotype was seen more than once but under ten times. The CDR3 spells CASSLPTVSGYTF. For the CDR3, the DNA is TGTGCCAGCAGCTTACCGACAGTCTCTGGCTACACCTTC. The chain is built from TRBV7-2 and TRBJ1-2; a possible D gene is TRBD1 (5 bases). The CDR3 loop spans 13 amino acids. Germline lookup yields CDR1 SGHTA and CDR2 FQGNSA. With 2 bases removed from V and 7 bases from J, the gap between germline ends came to 11 bases.

Here the CDR3 reads CASSYLVAGADTQYF. The CDR3 nucleotides read TGTGCCAGCAGCTACCTCGTGGCTGGGGCAGATACGCAGTATTTT. This chain uses TRBV7-2 with TRBJ2-3; D not certain. Trimming stripped 4 bases from V and 4 bases from J, with 15 bases between. CDR3 size: 15 residues. Germline loops: CDR1 SGHTA, CDR2 FQGNSA.

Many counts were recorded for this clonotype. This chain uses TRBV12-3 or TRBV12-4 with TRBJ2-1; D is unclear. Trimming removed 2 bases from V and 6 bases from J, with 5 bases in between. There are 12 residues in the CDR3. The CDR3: CASSLSPNEQFF. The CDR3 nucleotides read TGTGCCAGCAGTTTAAGTCCCAATGAGCAGTTCTTC.

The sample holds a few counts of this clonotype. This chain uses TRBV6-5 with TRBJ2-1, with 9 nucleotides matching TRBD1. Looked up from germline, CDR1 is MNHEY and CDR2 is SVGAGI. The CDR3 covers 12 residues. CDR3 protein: CATRDRDNEQFF. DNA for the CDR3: TGTGCTACCCGGGACAGGGACAATGAGCAGTTCTTC.